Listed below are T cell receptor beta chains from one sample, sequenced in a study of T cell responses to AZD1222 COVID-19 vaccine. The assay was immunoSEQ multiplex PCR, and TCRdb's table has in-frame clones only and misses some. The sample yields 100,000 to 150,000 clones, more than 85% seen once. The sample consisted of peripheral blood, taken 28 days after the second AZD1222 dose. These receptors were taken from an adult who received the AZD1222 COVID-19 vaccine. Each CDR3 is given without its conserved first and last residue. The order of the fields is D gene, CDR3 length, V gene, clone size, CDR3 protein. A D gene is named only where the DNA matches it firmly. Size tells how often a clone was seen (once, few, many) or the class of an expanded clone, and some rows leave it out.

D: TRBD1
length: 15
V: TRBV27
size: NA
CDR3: ASSANNLWTGNTEAF

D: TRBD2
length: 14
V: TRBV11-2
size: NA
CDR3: ASSLVGGGPWETQY

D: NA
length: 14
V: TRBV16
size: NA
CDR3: ASSPALLGNSYEQY

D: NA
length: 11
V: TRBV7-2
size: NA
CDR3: ASSLGGQDEAF

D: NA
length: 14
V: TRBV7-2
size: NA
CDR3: ASSPPGGRSYNEQF

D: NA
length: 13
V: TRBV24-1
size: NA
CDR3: ATSDAINPSYEQY

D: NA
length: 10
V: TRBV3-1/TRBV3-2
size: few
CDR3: ASSRLNTEAF

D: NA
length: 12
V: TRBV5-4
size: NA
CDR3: ASSTAENTGELF

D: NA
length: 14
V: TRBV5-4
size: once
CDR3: ASSQHAPGFGNTIY

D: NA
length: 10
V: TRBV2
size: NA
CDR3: ASTTLQETQY

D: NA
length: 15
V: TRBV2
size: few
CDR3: ASSGWAKSSYNSPLH

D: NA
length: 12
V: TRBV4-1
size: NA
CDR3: ASSRLQGNNEQF

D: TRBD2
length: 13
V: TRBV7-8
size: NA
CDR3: ASSSGTSAYNEQF

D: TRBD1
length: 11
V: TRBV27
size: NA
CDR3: ASSPRTGYEQY

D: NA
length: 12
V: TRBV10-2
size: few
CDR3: ASSVGTLTYEQY